This TCR beta chain comes out of a study of blood T cell repertoires in COVID-19. Study-wide context: Donors in the United States, Italy and Spain gave samples during acute or convalescent COVID-19. PBMCs, B-cell-depleted T cells, or T cells were the source of the cDNA or gDNA that made up the material.

This CDR3 is built from 12 residues. The V gene's germline CDR1 is SEHNR and CDR2 FQNEAQ (reference sequence). V gave up 5 bases and J gave up 7 bases; unmatched junction bases: 2. As processed by the authors: It was from reference gene primer amplification that nucleated cell counts were estimated. TCRdb's copy holds only in-frame clones and misses some; the assay was immunoSEQ multiplex PCR. The DNA was the basis for D and trimming; V, J and clone size are from that table. The table shows roughly 150,000 clones, with approximately 83% occurring only once. The genes are TRBV7-9 and TRBJ2-1; TRBD1 matches 7 bases. The source of this sequence is a woman at least 80 years old with acute or convalescent COVID-19. Source material: peripheral blood. This CDR3 is CASSAQGNEQFF. The CDR3 nucleotides read TGTGCCAGCAGCGCACAGGGGAATGAGCAGTTCTTC.